These 8 T cell receptor beta chains share one sample of origin, sequenced in a study of blood T cell repertoires in COVID-19. Profiling relied on immunoSEQ multiplex PCR, and the TCRdb table lists in-frame clones only, not all of them. The data show 540,000 or so clones, roughly 91% seen once. Specimen: peripheral blood. These receptors were collected from a woman aged 45-65 years with COVID-19, enrolled during active disease.

V is TRBV5-1 and J is TRBJ1-2, with 10 bases matching TRBD1. The V segment lost 4 bases and the J segment 8 bases; nucleotides outside the gene matches: 5. Per the germline V gene, CDR1 is SGHRS and CDR2 is YFSETQ. The CDR3 is 13 amino acids. The CDR3 loop is CASSGDRGPGYTF. The CDR3 coding sequence is TGCGCCAGCAGCGGGGACAGGGGTCCAGGCTACACCTTC.

The chain has TRBV6-5 and TRBJ1-3, with a weak D call TRBD1 (5 bases). The CDR3 runs to 15 residues. CDR1 MNHEY and CDR2 SVGAGI come from the germline V gene. The V gene lost 6 bases and the J gene lost 8 bases, with 20 bases spanning the gap. The CDR3 spells CASSPTWGREDTIYF. CDR3 in DNA: TGTGCCAGCAGCCCCACTTGGGGCAGGGAAGACACCATATATTTT.

V and J are TRBV21-1 and TRBJ2-5; the D call TRBD2 from the table was never checked on the DNA. TRBV21-1 counts as a pseudogene. This CDR3 has 15 amino acids. DNA for the CDR3: TGTGCCAGCAGCAAAGCTGGCACTACACAAGAGACCCAGTACTTC. As protein: CASSKAGTTQETQYF.

The DNA of the CDR3 is TGCAGCGTTGATAGGGGCCCCCTAGGCAGGGAGCTGTTTTTT. Residues: CSVDRGPLGRELFF. This rearrangement joins TRBV29-1 to TRBJ2-2, with D possibly matching TRBD1 (5 bases). Germline lookup yields CDR1 SQVTM and CDR2 ANQGSEA. The V and J ends lost 3 bases and 9 bases respectively, with 17 bases between them. The CDR3 contains 14 residues.

The chain recombines TRBV5-1 with TRBJ2-3; no firm D call. Between the trimmed V and J ends, which lost 0 bases and 5 bases, there was a span of 7 bases. CDR3 length: 13 amino acids. CDR1 is SGHRS and CDR2 is YFSETQ in the germline V gene. CDR3 DNA: TGCGCCAGCAGCTTGGGTGGGCAAGATACGCAGTATTTT. Its protein product is CASSLGGQDTQYF.

The V and J genes are TRBV5-6 and TRBJ2-1; a weak D match, TRBD1 (6 bases). The CDR3 is made up of 15 amino acids. CDR1 is SGHDT, CDR2 YYEEEE, per germline. Trimming left V 4 bases short and J 9 bases short, with 20 bases between. CDR3 loop: CASSPDSPIRTEQFF. CDR3 bases: TGTGCCAGCAGCCCGGACAGCCCCATTCGCACTGAGCAGTTCTTC. The whole variable domain, remainder taken from reference TRBV5-6 and TRBJ2-1, is DAGVTQSPTHLIKTRGQQVTLRCSPKSGHDTVSWYQQALGQGPQFIFQYYEEEERQRGNFPDRFSGHQFPNYSSELNVNALLLGDSALYLCASSPDSPIRTEQFFGPGTRLTVL.

CDR3 region: CASSVGTDEKLFF. CDR3 nucleotide sequence: TGTGCCAGCAGCGTAGGGACAGATGAAAAACTGTTTTTT. This sequence joins TRBV9 and TRBJ1-4; maybe TRBD1 (6 bases). Germline V gene sequence: CDR1 SGDLS, CDR2 YYNGEE. V lost 0 bases and J 6 bases, leaving 6 bases between the germline ends. The CDR3 has 13 residues.

The gene calls are TRBV11-1 and TRBJ1-1; TRBD1 might be the D (5 bases). The CDR3 is made up of 15 amino acids. The V and J ends lost 5 bases and 0 bases respectively, with 13 bases between them. CDR1 is SGHAT, CDR2 FQDESV, per germline (reference sequence). The CDR3: CASSIRTPLNTEAFF. The CDR3 DNA follows: TGTGCCAGCAGCATACGGACACCCCTGAACACTGAAGCTTTCTTT.